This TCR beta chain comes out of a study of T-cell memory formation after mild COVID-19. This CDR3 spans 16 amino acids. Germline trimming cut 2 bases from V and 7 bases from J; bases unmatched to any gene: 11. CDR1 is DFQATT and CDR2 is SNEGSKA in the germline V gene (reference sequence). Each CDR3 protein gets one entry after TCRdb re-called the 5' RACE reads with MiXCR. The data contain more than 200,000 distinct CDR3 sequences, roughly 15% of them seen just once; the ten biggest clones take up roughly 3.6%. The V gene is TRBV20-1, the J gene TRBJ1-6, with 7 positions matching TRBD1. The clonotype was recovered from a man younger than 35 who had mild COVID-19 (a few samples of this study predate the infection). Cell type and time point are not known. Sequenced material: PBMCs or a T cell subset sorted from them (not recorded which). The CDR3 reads CSARRPGGALNSPLHF. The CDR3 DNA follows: TGCAGTGCTAGACGGCCAGGGGGGGCCCTAAATTCACCCCTCCACTTT.